Reported below is one T cell receptor beta chain. This clonotype came up a few times. The antigen this receptor binds is unknown. The record has no base qualities; no much larger clone is one base away. This entry comes from a study of T cells in Graves' hyperthyroidism and ophthalmopathy (dated by TCRdb to between 2018 and 2020). With respect to the entire study: Peripheral blood samples were taken at the time of initial diagnosis, prior to any treatment. A discovery cohort of fewer than 110 patients, fewer than 50 with Graves' ophthalmopathy and 57 with stable Graves' hyperthyroidism, was used to find distinguishing TCR V-J signatures. Whether ophthalmopathy could be predicted prospectively was tested in an independent validation cohort made up of roughly 19 hyperthyroidism patients plus 17 patients who later progressed to ophthalmopathy. The roughly 99 discovery patients were divided at random into training and test sets in a 7:3 ratio. Thyroid tissue and blood T-cell repertoires from about six Graves' hyperthyroidism patients were also compared in the study. Once sampling was done, hyperthyroidism patients were given methimazole at a starting dose of 30 mg daily, whereas ophthalmopathy patients were given high-dose intravenous methylprednisolone. The paper reports TCR Vbeta CDR3 sequencing of over 130 peripheral blood samples: fewer than 50 ophthalmopathy, fewer than 80 hyperthyroidism and around 17 progressor patients.

The research as a whole found: A model built on a 13 V-J signature distinguished ophthalmopathy from stable hyperthyroidism, reaching approximately 89% sensitivity and around 82% specificity in cross-validation and 80%/75% in testing. In validation, progression to ophthalmopathy was predicted by the model with 70% to 71% sensitivity and 72.22% specificity, a median of approximately 6.5 months before onset. Most expanded thyroid clonotypes (frequency above 0.001) were also detected in blood, suggesting blood repertoires may reflect thyroid immune responses. No statistical method was used to set the sample size in advance, and investigators knew the group allocation.

The TCR beta CDR3 regions were amplified from RNA transcripts. The first round of RT-PCR for the TCR CDR3 was performed with the HTBI primer set and the Qiagen OneStep RT-PCR kit. The libraries were constructed in a second round of multiplex PCR and then size-selected and purified. Libraries were sequenced paired-end with 100 bp reads on an Illumina HiSeq2000. The authors' analysis ran thus. SOAPnuke was used to process the raw data, with reads discarded if the reads contained adapters or uncalled bases, had a mean Phred below 15, or lacked an exact constant-primer or identifier match. High-quality paired reads were merged with COPE v1.2.5, and unique nucleotide sequences were defined as clonotypes. MiTCR v1.1 was used to align clonotypes to the IMGT TRBV, TRBD and TRBJ reference segments. Only V-J combinations with frequency above 0.0001, covering roughly 99% of repertoires, were analysed. A TCS score was defined as the ratio of F50 (clonal expansion) to E x V (chaos), with BLOSUM62-based TCRdist applied between CDR3 peptides within each V-J. Welch's t-statistics and random forest reduced 450 to 600 V-J features to 10 to 15, which were used in a naive Bayes classifier (R e1071). The public reads were reprocessed in TCRdb via fastp at Q25 and MiXCR, keeping in-frame beta chains. Rows with a matching CDR3 protein are joined into one entry that keeps the most common DNA and genes. What appears here as the V and J calls and clone size reflects TCRdb's work, not the paper's. Across this sample there are hundreds of thousands of distinct CDR3 sequences, with just under 20% seen only once. The leading ten clones occupy around 50% of the sample.

From the germline V gene, CDR1 is SGHRS and CDR2 is YFSETQ. Taken from cysteine to phenylalanine, the CDR3 has 15 residues. Kept here is only the CDR3 DNA, which spans 45 bases and is read in frame from base 1. V gives up 3 bases and J gives up 1 base, and the segment between their germline ends measures 13 bases. Ophthalmopathy patients had moderately to severely active disease, with a Clinical Activity Score of 3 or more, a NOSPECS grade of 4 or more, and a disease duration of less than 3 months. Patients with uncontrolled infections, other autoimmune diseases, pregnancy or lactation were excluded. Diagnoses were established on the basis of clinical symptoms, serum thyroxine and TRAb, thyroid ultrasound, and orbital computed tomography. PBMCs were isolated from about 9.2 ml of fresh peripheral blood by Ficoll-Paque density gradient centrifugation. Total RNA was extracted using Trizol reagent, and RNA quality was assessed on an Agilent 2100 Bioanalyzer.

Specimen: blood. The receptor was derived from a man aged 40-55 years with Graves' ophthalmopathy. This chain is built from TRBV5-1 and TRBJ1-1; no confident D gene assignment can be made. The nucleotide sequence reads TGCGCCAGCAGCTCGCACGCCAATGGGAACACTGAAGCTTTCTTT. It encodes CASSSHANGNTEAFF.